Below, 21 T cell receptor beta chains from the same sample are listed, as sequenced in a study of T cells after yellow fever vaccination. From the 5' RACE reads, TCRdb called clonotypes with MiXCR, one entry per CDR3 protein. This table has some 400,000 distinct CDR3 sequences, around a sixth appearing once. The source was PBMCs, collected before the yellow fever booster vaccination. These receptors all stem from a man aged 18 to 30 who received the YFV17D yellow fever vaccine.

This clonotype was observed at least ten times. An end of the junction differs from the germline gene, which may be a read error. The rearrangement joins TRBV7-9 to TRBJ2-3, with D possibly TRBD2 on 5 matching bases. Germline CDR1 is SEHNR and CDR2 is FQNEAQ (reference sequence). This CDR3 is 14 amino acids long. The CDR3 DNA follows: TGCGCCAGCAGCTTGGGAGACAGCACAGATACGCAGTATTTT. Protein product: CASSLGDSTDTQYF.

This clonotype was observed a handful of times. The V call is TRBV5-1, the J call TRBJ1-1; D may be TRBD1 (6 bases). The germline V gene has CDR1 SGHRS and CDR2 YFSETQ. V lost 4 bases to trimming and J lost 4 bases, with 14 bases between them. The CDR3 contains 14 residues. Written as DNA, the CDR3 is TGCGCCAGCAGCGAACAGGGTGGAGGCACTGAAGCTTTCTTT. The encoded protein is CASSEQGGGTEAFF.

This clonotype has more than one count but fewer than ten. The chain carries TRBV6-6 and TRBJ2-6; D not resolved. Looked up from germline, CDR1 is MNHNY and CDR2 is SVGAGI (reference sequence). V dropped 6 bases and J dropped 0 bases, with 9 bases sitting between them. The CDR3 extends over 15 amino acids. For the CDR3, the DNA is TGTGCCAGCAGACCCGGAAGCTCTGGGGCCAACGTCCTGACTTTC. Translated: CASRPGSSGANVLTF.

The CDR3 nucleotides are TGTGCCATCAGGGACAGGGAGGACTACGAGCAGTACGTC. Protein: CAIRDREDYEQYV. V and J are TRBV10-3 and TRBJ2-7; TRBD1 aligns across 8 bases. Germline V CDR1 and CDR2: ENHRY, SYGVKD. Trimming removed 6 bases from V and 3 bases from J; junction bases left unmatched: 4. The CDR3 is 13 residues long.

The genes are TRBV6-2 or TRBV6-3 and TRBJ1-1; D is undetermined. The germline CDR1 and CDR2 sequences are MNHEY and SVGEGT. Trimming removed 2 bases from V and 2 bases from J, with 3 bases in between. The CDR3 has 12 residues. The CDR3 DNA sequence: TGTGCCAGCAGTTACGCCAACACTGAAGCTTTCTTT. This sequence encodes CASSYANTEAFF.

The chain recombines TRBV4-1 with TRBJ1-5; D possibly corresponds to TRBD1 (5 bases). V lost 4 bases and J 0 bases, leaving 13 bases between the germline ends. This CDR3 contains 16 residues. Germline V lookup: CDR1 MGHRA, CDR2 YSYEKL. The CDR3 region is CASSRDSFYSNQPQHF. As DNA, the CDR3 is TGCGCCAGCAGCCGTGACAGTTTTTATAGCAATCAGCCCCAGCATTTT.

The gene calls are TRBV15 and TRBJ2-3; D is possibly TRBD2 (6 bases). With 5 bases removed from V and 6 bases from J, the gap between germline ends came to 9 bases. The CDR3 is made up of 12 amino acids. The V gene's germline CDR1 is LNHNV and CDR2 YYDKDF (reference sequence). The CDR3 DNA reads as TGTGCCACCAGCGGCCGGGGGGATACGCAGTATTTT. Protein: CATSGRGDTQYF.

In this sample, this clonotype turned up many times. The chain has TRBV7-2 and TRBJ1-1, with D perhaps TRBD1 (6 bases). In germline, CDR1 is SGHTA, CDR2 FQGNSA. This CDR3 is built from 15 residues. V lost 5 bases to trimming and J lost 1 base, with 14 bases between them. The CDR3 nucleotides are TGTGCCAGCAGCCTAAAACAGGGCAGGAACACTGAAGCTTTCTTT. Amino acid sequence: CASSLKQGRNTEAFF.

CDR3 DNA: TGCAGTGCTAGCGGCCCTATGGGTGTCCCACACAATCAGCCCCAGCATTTT. It translates to CSASGPMGVPHNQPQHF. The V call is TRBV20-1, the J call TRBJ1-5, with D uncertain. CDR3 length: 17 residues. V lost 3 bases, J lost 3 bases, and 21 bases lay in between. Looked up from germline, CDR1 is DFQATT and CDR2 is SNEGSKA (reference sequence).

In DNA, the CDR3 is TGTGCCAGCCCGCCGGGACAGCACAATGAGCAGTTCTTC. As protein: CASPPGQHNEQFF. The chain joins TRBV5-6 to TRBJ2-1, with 7 bases aligning to TRBD1. The CDR3 is 13 amino acids. The trim removed 7 bases at V and 5 bases at J, leaving 6 bases unmatched. Germline CDR1 is SGHDT and CDR2 is YYEEEE.

The gene calls are TRBV2 and TRBJ1-4; the D gene is possibly TRBD1 (5 bases). The CDR3 runs to 15 residues. CDR1 and CDR2 from the germline V gene are SNHLY and FYNNEI. Trimming removed 3 bases from V and 0 bases from J, with 8 bases in between. Here the CDR3 reads CASSDGGTTNEKLFF. CDR3 nucleotides: TGTGCCAGCAGTGATGGGGGGACAACTAATGAAAAACTGTTTTTT.

This rearrangement joins TRBV2 to TRBJ2-5; TRBD2 aligns across 11 bases. Germline V gives CDR1 SNHLY, CDR2 FYNNEI. Trimming cost V 4 bases and J 2 bases; bases outside gene matches: 3. This CDR3 spans 15 amino acids. The CDR3 loop is CASSGASGGQETQYF. CDR3 sequence (DNA): TGTGCCAGCAGTGGGGCTAGCGGGGGGCAAGAGACCCAGTACTTC. The full variable domain, in which reference TRBV2 and TRBJ2-5 provide the parts outside the CDR3, is EPEVTQTPSHQVTQMGQEVILRCVPISNHLYFYWYRQILGQKVEFLVSFYNNEISEKSEIFDDQFSVERPDGSNFTLKIRSTKLEDSAMYFCASSGASGGQETQYFGPGTRLLVL.

The gene calls are TRBV7-2 and TRBJ1-1; the match to TRBD1 covers 7 bases. Per the germline V gene, CDR1 is SGHTA and CDR2 is FQGNSA. This CDR3 region has 15 residues. Trimming cost V 5 bases and J 7 bases; bases outside gene matches: 13. In nucleotides, the CDR3 is TGTGCCAGCAGCCCCCAGACAGGGAGTTTTGGTGAAGCTTTCTTT. It encodes CASSPQTGSFGEAFF. Full variable domain (missing parts from reference TRBV7-2 and TRBJ1-1): GAGVSQSPSNKVTEKGKDVELRCDPISGHTALYWYRQSLGQGLEFLIYFQGNSAPDKSGLPSDRFSAERTGGSVSTLTIQRTQQEDSAVYLCASSPQTGSFGEAFFGQGTRLTVV.

This rearrangement joins TRBV4-2 to TRBJ2-7; TRBD2 matches at 7 bases. The germline V gene encodes CDR1 LGHNA and CDR2 YNFKEQ. J lost 2 bases, V lost 3 bases, and 4 bases had no gene match. This CDR3 comprises 14 residues. DNA for the CDR3: TGTGCCAGCAGCCAGGAACGGGGGGCCTACGAGCAGTACTTC. This sequence encodes CASSQERGAYEQYF.

The chain recombines TRBV5-1 with TRBJ1-2; perhaps TRBD1 as D (6 bases). In germline, CDR1 is SGHRS, CDR2 YFSETQ. Trimming removed 8 bases from V and 2 bases from J, with 16 bases in between. The CDR3 sequence is 14 residues long. Here the CDR3 reads CARESGHHNYGYTF. CDR3 sequence (DNA): TGCGCCAGAGAATCGGGACATCACAACTATGGCTACACCTTC.

This rearrangement joins TRBV12-3 or TRBV12-4 to TRBJ2-1; TRBD2 matches at 9 bases. Germline trimming cut 5 bases from V and 2 bases from J; bases unmatched to any gene: 13. This CDR3 has 18 amino acids. The CDR3 coding sequence is TGTGCCAGCAGTACAAATCGAGCGGGGGGCCGAACCTACAATGAGCAGTTCTTC. It codes for CASSTNRAGGRTYNEQFF.

In this sample, this clonotype turned up a few times. The rearrangement joins TRBV20-1 to TRBJ2-7; 8 bases fit TRBD2. This CDR3 spans 14 amino acids. The trim removed 3 bases at V and 0 bases at J, leaving 4 bases unmatched. Germline CDR1 and CDR2: DFQATT and SNEGSKA (reference sequence). The CDR3 loop is CSARAGGFSYEQYF. CDR3 DNA: TGCAGTGCTAGGGCGGGGGGATTCTCCTACGAGCAGTACTTC.

This chain joins TRBV7-9 and TRBJ2-2; D is unresolved. This CDR3 region has 15 residues. V dropped 4 bases and J dropped 9 bases, with 18 bases sitting between them. Germline assignment: CDR1 SEHNR and CDR2 FQNEAQ (reference sequence). The CDR3 loop is CASSSAALEVWELFF. In DNA, the CDR3 is TGTGCCAGCAGCTCCGCGGCCTTAGAGGTTTGGGAGCTGTTTTTT.

On this clonotype itself: At one end the junction does not follow the germline gene, possibly because of a read error. V usage is TRBV7-9 and J usage is TRBJ2-7; weak D call: TRBD1 (5 bases). There are 12 residues in the CDR3. The germline V gene encodes CDR1 SEHNR and CDR2 FQNEAQ (reference sequence). DNA of the CDR3: TGTGCCAGCAGCAGGGGATCCTTCGAGCAGTACTTC. Protein: CASSRGSFEQYF.

This clonotype was seen only a few times. The chain uses TRBV20-1 and TRBJ1-1; the D is unclear. The CDR3 has 14 residues. The germline CDR1 and CDR2 sequences are DFQATT and SNEGSKA (reference sequence). V was pared by 5 bases and J by 8 bases, with 21 bases between. The CDR3 loop is CSAQTGEGTHEAFF. CDR3 coding DNA: TGCAGTGCTCAGACTGGGGAGGGAACTCACGAAGCTTTCTTT.

The V call is TRBV4-1, the J call TRBJ1-1, with D possibly being TRBD1 (5 bases). The CDR3 has 15 amino acids. CDR1 is MGHRA and CDR2 is YSYEKL in the germline V gene. V was trimmed by 6 bases and J by 0 bases, leaving 14 bases between them. The CDR3 is CASRVRQSMNTEAFF. The DNA of the CDR3 is TGCGCCAGCAGAGTTCGACAGTCTATGAACACTGAAGCTTTCTTT.